This entry is about one TCR beta chain. Antigen unknown. V was clipped by 2 bases and J by 7 bases, with 5 bases between them. The germline CDR1 and CDR2 sequences are MNHEY and SVGEGT. CDR3 length: 11 residues. The data were obtained in a study of T cell repertoires in cytomegalovirus infection. At the level of the study: It was recently identified HLA-C-restricted and well-studied HLA-B-restricted CMV epitopes that the study used. TCR beta signatures that were public indicated CMV infection and matching HLA type.

Each CDR3 protein gets one entry after TCRdb re-called the reads with MiXCR. The sample has 450,000 to 650,000 distinct CDR3 sequences, about 39% seen once. The clonotype comes from a human donor in good health (CMV status not recorded). Some clones in this sample may be carry-over from other donors' samples. V is TRBV6-2 or TRBV6-3 and J is TRBJ1-2; D is uncertain. Material: cultured PBMCs, obtained from culture after CMV antigen stimulation. This CDR3 reads CASSYGSGYTF. CDR3 in DNA: TGTGCCAGCAGTTACGGGAGTGGCTACACCTTC.